These 23 T cell receptor beta chains were all obtained from the same sample, sequenced in a study of blood T cell repertoires in COVID-19. Sequencing used immunoSEQ multiplex PCR; TCRdb keeps in-frame clones, though not all of them. The sample records 150,000 to 200,000 clones, approximately 90% being singletons. Sequenced sample: peripheral blood. Source of these receptors: a man younger than 35 who had recovered from COVID-19.

This rearrangement joins TRBV5-1 to TRBJ1-2; 8 positions agree with TRBD1. Germline V gives CDR1 SGHRS, CDR2 YFSETQ. CDR3 length equals 15 residues. J lost 7 bases, V lost 0 bases, and 8 bases had no gene match. CDR3 residues: CASSLGWTGSIGYTF. The CDR3, as DNA: TGCGCCAGCAGCTTGGGGTGGACAGGGAGTATTGGCTACACCTTC.

CDR3 sequence (DNA): TGTGCCATCAGTGACAGGTCTGCCTACGAGCAGTACTTC. Translated: CAISDRSAYEQYF. This chain connects TRBV10-3 to TRBJ2-7; no clear D gene. This CDR3 spans 13 amino acids. V dropped 3 bases and J dropped 2 bases, with 8 bases sitting between them. From germline, CDR1 is ENHRY and CDR2 SYGVKD.

Concerning this clone: Mismatch with germline at one junction end may stem from a read error. The V gene is TRBV3-1 (or the pseudogene TRBV3-2), the J gene TRBJ2-1; possibly TRBD2 for D (6 bases). Germline CDR1 and CDR2: LGHDT and YNNKEL (reference sequence). The CDR3 covers 12 residues. Here the CDR3 reads CASSPGGDFSIF. As DNA, the CDR3 is TGTGCCAGCAGCCCCGGCGGGGACTTTTCTATCTTC.

This clone was detected only once. The chain recombines TRBV9 with TRBJ2-1; perhaps TRBD2 as D (5 bases). Looked up from germline, CDR1 is SGDLS and CDR2 is YYNGEE. V was clipped by 7 bases and J by 8 bases, with 16 bases between them. The CDR3 extends over 13 amino acids. CDR3 DNA: TGTGCCAGCGGGAGCCATATAATCGATGAGCAGTTCTTC. Its protein is CASGSHIIDEQFF.

J is TRBJ1-1 and V is TRBV28; TRBD1 might be the D (6 bases). The CDR3 has 14 amino acids. CDR1 MDHEN and CDR2 SYDVKM come from the germline V gene. The V end was cut by 6 bases, the J end by 0 bases, with 11 bases between. This CDR3 is CASRGGGLNTEAFF. CDR3 in DNA: TGTGCCAGCAGGGGCGGGGGGCTGAACACTGAAGCTTTCTTT.

The V call is TRBV30, the J call TRBJ1-5; 8 nucleotides match TRBD1. This CDR3 has 16 amino acids. V gave up 3 bases and J gave up 4 bases; unmatched junction bases: 11. Per the germline V gene, CDR1 is GTSNPN and CDR2 is SVGIG (reference sequence). CDR3 loop: CAWSYGPGGRNQPQHF. The CDR3 DNA sequence: TGTGCCTGGAGCTATGGACCAGGGGGCCGGAATCAGCCCCAGCATTTT.

The CDR3 loop reads CASSRPPGLELIDTQYF. The CDR3 nucleotides read TGTGCCAGCAGCCGGCCACCGGGACTAGAACTTATAGATACGCAGTATTTT. V is TRBV5-4 and J is TRBJ2-3; 8 bases align to TRBD2. Germline loops: CDR1 SGHNT, CDR2 YYREEE (reference sequence). V gave up 4 bases and J gave up 5 bases; unmatched junction bases: 15. The CDR3 is made up of 17 amino acids.

The chain uses TRBV7-2 and TRBJ2-7, with D maybe TRBD1 (6 bases). V shed 4 bases and J shed 9 bases, with 10 bases lying between them. CDR3 length: 11 residues. Germline loops: CDR1 SGHTA, CDR2 FQGNSA. CDR3 nucleotides: TGTGCCAGCAGCTCCAGGGGCCTGCAGTACTTC. Protein sequence: CASSSRGLQYF.

This chain links TRBV19 with TRBJ2-5; perhaps TRBD2 as D (5 bases). The CDR3 runs to 15 residues. The V and J ends lost 3 bases and 4 bases respectively, with 15 bases between them. CDR1 LNHDA and CDR2 SQIVND come from the germline V gene (reference sequence). The CDR3 DNA reads as TGTGCCAGTAGTATGAGATTGAGGGAGCGAGAGACCCAGTACTTC. Translated: CASSMRLRERETQYF.

The chain joins TRBV7-9 to TRBJ2-1; TRBD2 matches 11 bases. The germline CDR1 and CDR2 sequences are SEHNR and FQNEAQ (reference sequence). This CDR3 has 15 residues. The ends lost 1 base at V and 8 bases at J; junction bases unmatched: 4. CDR3 in amino acids: CASSLGTSGSDEQFF. The CDR3 bases are TGTGCCAGCAGCTTAGGCACTAGCGGGAGTGATGAGCAGTTCTTC.

This clone is a singleton in its sample. The chain carries TRBV2 and TRBJ1-3, with a tentative D call TRBD1 (5 bases). Germline V gives CDR1 SNHLY, CDR2 FYNNEI. V gave up 5 bases and J gave up 4 bases, with 9 bases separating them. The CDR3 contains 13 residues. The CDR3 coding sequence is TGTGCCAGCAGTAAGGGGTCGGGAAACACCATATATTTT. Encoded protein: CASSKGSGNTIYF.

The V call is TRBV27, the J call TRBJ2-2; 11 bases match TRBD2. V shed 5 bases, J shed 1 base, and the junction held 0 bases outside the gene matches. Germline CDR1 and CDR2: MNHEY and SMNVEV (reference sequence). The CDR3 has 15 amino acids. CDR3 DNA sequence: TGTGCCAGCAGTCTAGCGGGAGGGAACACCGGGGAGCTGTTTTTT. Translated: CASSLAGGNTGELFF.

The chain combines TRBV10-3 with TRBJ2-7; the match to TRBD1 covers 9 bases. Germline values: CDR1 ENHRY, CDR2 SYGVKD. The V gene end was trimmed by 4 bases and the J gene end by 5 bases; junction bases not matched to a gene: 3. This CDR3 comprises 13 residues. DNA for the CDR3: TGTGCCATCAGTGGGGGACAGGGTGACGAGCAGTACTTC. Protein: CAISGGQGDEQYF.

This clone has a handful of counts. The chain couples TRBV24-1 to TRBJ2-7; 12 nucleotides align to TRBD1. The length of the CDR3 is 17 residues. Germline V gives CDR1 KGHDR, CDR2 SFDVKD. The V gene end was trimmed by 9 bases and the J gene end by 0 bases; junction bases not matched to a gene: 11. CDR3 DNA sequence: TGTGCCACCTCACCGGGACAGGGGGCTTATAGCTCCTACGAGCAGTACTTC. This sequence encodes CATSPGQGAYSSYEQYF.

This chain links TRBV21-1 with TRBJ2-7; the DNA was not used to check the table's D call, TRBD2. TRBV21-1 is deemed a pseudogene. The CDR3 has 18 amino acids. The CDR3 coding sequence is TGTGCCAGCAGCGCCGGGACTAGCGGGAGGGCGAGACTCGGCGAGCAGTACTTC. The encoded protein is CASSAGTSGRARLGEQYF.

This clone was observed once. The V and J genes are TRBV7-2 and TRBJ2-1; D is possibly TRBD1 (6 bases). CDR3 length: 11 residues. V shed 5 bases and J shed 13 bases, with 12 bases lying between them. Germline V gives CDR1 SGHTA, CDR2 FQGNSA. CDR3 protein: CASSHRVAQFF. CDR3 sequence (DNA): TGTGCCAGCAGCCACAGGGTAGCTCAGTTCTTC.

The rearrangement links TRBV7-2 to TRBJ2-6; 7 bases are shared with TRBD2. Germline V CDR1 and CDR2: SGHTA, FQGNSA. The CDR3 extends over 19 amino acids. V lost 5 bases and J lost 0; bases outside the gene matches: 13. The CDR3 DNA reads as TGTGCCAGCAGCAAAAGGCTCGGGACTACTAGCTCTGGGGCCAACGTCCTGACTTTC. As protein: CASSKRLGTTSSGANVLTF.

This sequence joins TRBV14 and TRBJ2-3; no definite D call. Germline-derived CDR1 and CDR2 are SGHDN and FVKESK. V lost 5 bases and J lost 4, with 7 bases in between. The length of the CDR3 is 12 residues. CDR3 amino acids: CASSSYPDTQYF. CDR3 coding DNA: TGTGCCAGCAGCTCTTATCCAGATACGCAGTATTTT.

V is TRBV2 and J is TRBJ2-2, with no clear D. The V gene lost 5 bases and the J gene lost 5 bases, with 3 bases spanning the gap. CDR3 length equals 11 residues. Germline values: CDR1 SNHLY, CDR2 FYNNEI. Here the CDR3 DNA reads TGTGCCAGCAGTTTAACCGGGGAGCTGTTTTTT. The encoded protein is CASSLTGELFF.

The rearrangement joins TRBV30 to TRBJ1-6; 9 bases align to TRBD1. CDR1 and CDR2 from the germline V gene are GTSNPN and SVGIG (reference sequence). The CDR3 is 17 residues long. Trimming took 2 bases from V and 3 from J; bases not matched to a gene: 8. The CDR3 DNA sequence: TGTGCCTGGAGTTTCACGACAGGGGGGATCTATAATTCACCCCTCCACTTT. Protein: CAWSFTTGGIYNSPLHF. The entire variable domain, with the rest obtained from reference TRBV30 and TRBJ1-6, is as follows: SQTIHQWPATLVQPVGSPLSLECTVEGTSNPNLYWYRQAAGRGLQLLFYSVGIGQISSEVPQNLSASRPQDRQFILSSKKLLLSDSGFYLCAWSFTTGGIYNSPLHFGNGTRLTVT.

The gene calls are TRBV30 and TRBJ2-7; D unresolved. Germline V gives CDR1 GTSNPN, CDR2 SVGIG (reference sequence). Trimming pared 0 bases from V and 3 bases from J, leaving 15 bases between. The CDR3 is 15 residues long. The CDR3 coding sequence is TGTGCCTGGAGTGTAATCGGCCAGGCCATCTACGAGCAGTACTTC. It encodes CAWSVIGQAIYEQYF.

The chain recombines TRBV7-2 with TRBJ2-3, with D maybe TRBD1 (6 bases). The germline V and J ends were trimmed by 7 bases and 7 bases, with 12 bases remaining between them. The CDR3 runs to 12 residues. The V gene's germline CDR1 is SGHTA and CDR2 FQGNSA. The CDR3 sequence: CASTMGAYTQYF. For the CDR3, the DNA is TGTGCCAGCACCATGGGGGCCTATACGCAGTATTTT.

V and J are TRBV5-1 and TRBJ1-2, with D uncertain. Per germline, CDR1 SGHRS and CDR2 YFSETQ. The CDR3 spans 13 residues. V was trimmed by 0 bases and J by 7 bases, leaving 10 bases between them. CDR3 nucleotide sequence: TGCGCCAGCAGCTTGGGCGGTGAGAGTGGCTACACCTTC. Amino acid sequence: CASSLGGESGYTF. The complete variable domain, with remaining parts taken from reference TRBV5-1 and TRBJ1-2, reads KAGVTQTPRYLIKTRGQQVTLSCSPISGHRSVSWYQQTPGQGLQFLFEYFSETQRNKGNFPGRFSGRQFSNSRSEMNVSTLELGDSALYLCASSLGGESGYTFGSGTRLTVV.